One sample yielded the 22 T cell receptor beta chains listed below, sequenced in a study of T cell repertoires in cytomegalovirus infection. For these TCRs, the target antigens are not known. Each CDR3 protein gets one entry after TCRdb re-called the reads with MiXCR. Here the sample spans approximately 730,000 distinct CDR3 sequences, 33% being singletons. The starting material was cultured PBMCs, obtained from culture after CMV antigen stimulation. The source of these receptors is a human donor in good health (CMV status not recorded). Some clones in this sample may be carry-over from other donors' samples.

The sample holds a few counts of this clonotype. V gene TRBV7-2 combines with J gene TRBJ2-2, with 7 bases lining up with TRBD2. Germline V CDR1 and CDR2: SGHTA, FQGNSA. The CDR3 length is 14 residues. J was trimmed by 6 bases and V by 8 bases; bases with no gene match: 9. The DNA for the CDR3 is TGTGCCAGCCGAGGGAGGGGAGGAGCCGGGGAGCTGTTTTTT. This sequence encodes CASRGRGGAGELFF.

The chain joins TRBV7-9 to TRBJ2-7; TRBD1 might be the D (5 bases). Germline CDR1 SEHNR, CDR2 FQNEAQ (reference sequence). Trimming shortened V by 4 bases and J by 2 bases, and 9 bases separated the two germline ends. This CDR3 region has 13 residues. CDR3 region: CASSSDTTYEQYF. In DNA, the CDR3 is TGTGCCAGCAGCTCGGACACAACCTACGAGCAGTACTTC.

The chain recombines TRBV7-9 with TRBJ2-1; no clear D. Trimming shortened V by 4 bases and J by 8 bases, and 18 bases separated the two germline ends. The CDR3 has 15 amino acids. Germline CDR1 is SEHNR and CDR2 is FQNEAQ (reference sequence). CDR3 sequence reads: CASSSIYQVGHEQFF. The CDR3 DNA reads as TGTGCCAGCAGCTCCATCTACCAAGTAGGGCATGAGCAGTTCTTC.

This chain uses TRBV6-1 with TRBJ1-1, with D possibly matching TRBD1 (5 bases). This CDR3 region has 12 residues. V lost 7 bases, J lost 10 bases, and 16 bases lay in between. CDR1 is MNHNS, CDR2 SASEGT, per germline. CDR3 sequence: CASTHEARGAFF. CDR3 bases: TGTGCCAGCACCCACGAGGCTAGGGGAGCTTTCTTT.

V gene TRBV20-1 combines with J gene TRBJ1-1; D is unclear. The germline V and J ends were trimmed by 6 bases and 0 bases, with 17 bases remaining between them. This CDR3 has 15 residues. Germline V CDR1 and CDR2: DFQATT, SNEGSKA (reference sequence). CDR3 in amino acids: CSARPSATMNTEAFF. The CDR3 bases are TGCAGTGCCCGCCCAAGCGCTACTATGAACACTGAAGCTTTCTTT.

This clonotype was picked up a small number of times. This chain connects TRBV4-3 to TRBJ2-6; D unresolved. CDR3 length equals 17 residues. The V end was cut by 1 base, the J end by 2 bases, with 12 bases between. CDR1 LGHNA and CDR2 YSLEER come from the germline V gene. The CDR3 reads CASSQGSFSAGANVLTF. The CDR3 nucleotides read TGCGCCAGCAGCCAAGGATCTTTTTCGGCTGGGGCCAACGTCCTGACTTTC.

At least ten counts were recorded for this clonotype. The rearrangement uses TRBV7-2 and TRBJ2-1; D remains ambiguous. Trimming cost V 5 bases and J 5 bases, with 13 bases left between them. CDR1 is SGHTA, CDR2 FQGNSA, per germline. CDR3 length: 14 residues. The chain's CDR3 is CASSPQQRNNEQFF. The CDR3 nucleotides are TGTGCCAGCAGCCCCCAACAAAGAAACAATGAGCAGTTCTTC.

This clonotype was seen more than once but under ten times. The J gene is TRBJ2-5, the V gene TRBV6-2 or TRBV6-3; 7 nucleotides match TRBD2. The germline V gene encodes CDR1 MNHEY and CDR2 SVGEGT. The CDR3 consists of 14 residues. J lost 5 bases, V lost 7 bases, and 10 bases had no gene match. In DNA form, the CDR3 reads TGTGCCAGCACCTCTCGGAATAGCGGGGAGACCCAGTACTTC. As protein: CASTSRNSGETQYF.

The V gene is TRBV7-2, the J gene TRBJ2-2; weak D call: TRBD1 (5 bases). V lost 2 bases to trimming and J lost 4 bases, with 17 bases between them. Germline loops: CDR1 SGHTA, CDR2 FQGNSA. The CDR3 runs to 17 residues. The DNA of the CDR3 is TGTGCCAGCAGCTTATGGGGCCCTCTGACGGGCACCGGGGAGCTGTTTTTT. Translation: CASSLWGPLTGTGELFF. Looking up the rest from reference TRBV7-2 and TRBJ2-2 gives the full variable domain: GAGVSQSPSNKVTEKGKDVELRCDPISGHTALYWYRQSLGQGLEFLIYFQGNSAPDKSGLPSDRFSAERTGGSVSTLTIQRTQQEDSAVYLCASSLWGPLTGTGELFFGEGSRLTVL.

This clonotype was counted ten times or more. This chain links TRBV7-2 with TRBJ2-2; 13 bases agree with TRBD2. V gave up 2 bases and J gave up 3 bases; unmatched junction bases: 9. The germline CDR1 and CDR2 sequences are SGHTA and FQGNSA. This CDR3 has 19 amino acids. DNA of the CDR3: TGTGCCAGCAGCTTATTGACTAGCGGGAGGTCCCGGGACACCGGGGAGCTGTTTTTT. Its translation: CASSLLTSGRSRDTGELFF. The full variable domain, in which reference TRBV7-2 and TRBJ2-2 provide the parts outside the CDR3, is GAGVSQSPSNKVTEKGKDVELRCDPISGHTALYWYRQSLGQGLEFLIYFQGNSAPDKSGLPSDRFSAERTGGSVSTLTIQRTQQEDSAVYLCASSLLTSGRSRDTGELFFGEGSRLTVL.

This clonotype was counted many times. The chain carries TRBV6-5 and TRBJ2-3; 13 nucleotides agree with TRBD2. J gave up 9 bases and V 3 bases, and 6 bases lay outside the gene matches. The CDR3 totals 15 residues. Germline CDR1 is MNHEY and CDR2 is SVGAGI. The CDR3 region has the DNA TGTGCCAGCAGTTATACTAGCGGGAGGGCCATCACGCAGTATTTT. It codes for CASSYTSGRAITQYF.

This chain uses TRBV6-1 with TRBJ1-5; weak D call: TRBD1 (5 bases). CDR1 and CDR2 (germline): MNHNS, SASEGT. The CDR3 has 16 amino acids. V lost 6 bases and J 3 bases, leaving 18 bases between the germline ends. The CDR3 DNA reads TGTGCCAGCAGCCAGGGACGGAGACTCCTCAATCAGCCCCAGCATTTT. Translated, it gives CASSQGRRLLNQPQHF.

This chain joins TRBV7-6 and TRBJ1-3, with D unclear. CDR1 and CDR2 (germline): SGHVS, FNYEAQ. The V end lost 0 bases, the J end lost 10 bases, and 10 bases lay between the germline ends. CDR3 size: 13 residues. In DNA, the CDR3 is TGTGCCAGCAGCTTAGCCAACCAACGGACCATATATTTT. Its protein product is CASSLANQRTIYF.

The chain joins TRBV6-5 to TRBJ1-2; TRBD1 matches at 7 bases. V shed 0 bases and J 8 bases; nucleotides not matched to a gene: 9. The CDR3 runs 15 residues. Germline-derived CDR1 and CDR2 are MNHEY and SVGAGI. CDR3 in DNA: TGTGCCAGCAGTTACTCCCGGACAGGATATGACGGCTACACCTTC. Residues: CASSYSRTGYDGYTF.

The rearrangement links TRBV2 to TRBJ1-3; 10 bases agree with TRBD1. V trimming: 6 bases; J trimming: 2 bases; junction bases outside the gene matches: 4. The CDR3 contains 15 residues. Germline-derived CDR1 and CDR2 are SNHLY and FYNNEI. The CDR3, as DNA: TGTGCCAGCAGGGACGGGACAGGGGCTGGAAACACCATATATTTT. Its protein product is CASRDGTGAGNTIYF. Combining the CDR3 with reference TRBV2 and TRBJ1-3 gives the whole variable domain EPEVTQTPSHQVTQMGQEVILRCVPISNHLYFYWYRQILGQKVEFLVSFYNNEISEKSEIFDDQFSVERPDGSNFTLKIRSTKLEDSAMYFCASRDGTGAGNTIYFGEGSWLTVV.

The rearrangement uses TRBV27 and TRBJ2-5; TRBD2 might be the D (5 bases). V lost 4 bases and J 2 bases, leaving 14 bases between the germline ends. The CDR3 covers 15 residues. CDR1 and CDR2 from the germline V gene are MNHEY and SMNVEV (reference sequence). CDR3 loop: CASSSQPGIQETQYF. The CDR3 nucleotides read TGTGCCAGCAGTTCCCAGCCCGGGATTCAAGAGACCCAGTACTTC.

The chain carries TRBV7-6 and TRBJ2-7; a possible D gene is TRBD2 (5 bases). Deletions cut 6 bases from V and 1 base from J, with 10 bases between. The CDR3 is 13 amino acids. In germline, CDR1 is SGHVS, CDR2 FNYEAQ. In DNA, the CDR3 is TGTGCCAGCAGATACAGCGGATCCTACGAGCAGTACTTC. It encodes CASRYSGSYEQYF. Supplemented by reference TRBV7-6 and TRBJ2-7, the full variable domain reads GAGVSQSPRYKVTKRGQDVALRCDPISGHVSLYWYRQALGQGPEFLTYFNYEAQQDKSGLPNDRFSAERPEGSISTLTIQRTEQRDSAMYRCASRYSGSYEQYFGPGTRLTVT.

This clonotype was seen only a few times. This sequence joins TRBV7-6 and TRBJ1-4; 8 nucleotides line up with TRBD1. CDR1 and CDR2 from the germline V gene are SGHVS and FNYEAQ. V trimming: 3 bases; J trimming: 3 bases; junction bases outside the gene matches: 3. The CDR3 is made up of 15 amino acids. The DNA of the CDR3 is TGTGCCAGCAGCTTTTCGGGACAGGCTAATGAAAAACTGTTTTTT. Its protein product is CASSFSGQANEKLFF.

The CDR3 protein is CASRTTPNQPQHF. The CDR3 nucleotides read TGTGCCAGCAGAACGACCCCCAATCAGCCCCAGCATTTT. This sequence joins TRBV12-3 or TRBV12-4 and TRBJ1-5, with D uncertain. Trimming cost V 6 bases and J 3 bases, with 9 bases left between them. This CDR3 has 13 amino acids.

The V and J genes are TRBV7-2 and TRBJ1-5; D uncertain. Germline V lookup: CDR1 SGHTA, CDR2 FQGNSA. CDR3 length: 13 residues. Trimming took 5 bases from V and 6 from J, leaving 11 bases between them. The CDR3 nucleotides read TGTGCCAGCAGCGGACCCTGGGGTCAGCCCCAGCATTTT. It translates to CASSGPWGQPQHF.

This clonotype was counted only a few times. V gene TRBV11-2 combines with J gene TRBJ2-5; no definite D call. Germline V gene lookup returns CDR1 SGHAT and CDR2 FQNNGV. The CDR3 sequence is 15 residues long. Trimming took off 5 bases at V and 1 base at J, with 14 bases between the two ends. CDR3 loop: CASSDLNLFQETQYF. In DNA form, the CDR3 reads TGTGCCAGCAGCGATCTGAACCTGTTCCAAGAGACCCAGTACTTC.

There are a few counts of this clonotype. The chain employs TRBV7-2 and TRBJ2-1; perhaps TRBD2 as D (5 bases). The V gene's germline CDR1 is SGHTA and CDR2 FQGNSA. The CDR3 sequence is 14 residues long. V was pared by 5 bases and J by 6 bases, with 14 bases between. The CDR3: CASSRSGPRNEQFF. CDR3 coding DNA: TGTGCCAGCAGCCGGAGCGGACCCCGCAATGAGCAGTTCTTC.